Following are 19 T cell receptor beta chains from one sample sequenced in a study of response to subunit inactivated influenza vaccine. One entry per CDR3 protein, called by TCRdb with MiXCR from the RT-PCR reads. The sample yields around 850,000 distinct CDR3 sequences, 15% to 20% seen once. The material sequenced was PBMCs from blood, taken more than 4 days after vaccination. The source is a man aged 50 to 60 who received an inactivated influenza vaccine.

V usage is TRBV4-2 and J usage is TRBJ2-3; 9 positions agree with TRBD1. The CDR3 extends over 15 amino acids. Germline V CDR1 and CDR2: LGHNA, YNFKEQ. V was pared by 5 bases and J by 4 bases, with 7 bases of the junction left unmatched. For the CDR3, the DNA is TGTGCCAGCAGCAGCAGGGACAGGGAGGCAGATACGCAGTATTTT. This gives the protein CASSSRDREADTQYF.

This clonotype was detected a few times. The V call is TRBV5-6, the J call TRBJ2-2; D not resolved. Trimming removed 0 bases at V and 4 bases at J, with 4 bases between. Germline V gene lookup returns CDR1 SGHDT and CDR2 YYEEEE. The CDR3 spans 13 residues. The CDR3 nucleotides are TGTGCCAGCAGCTTGGAGCGCACCGGGGAGCTGTTTTTT. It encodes CASSLERTGELFF. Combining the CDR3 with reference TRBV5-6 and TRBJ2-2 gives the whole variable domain DAGVTQSPTHLIKTRGQQVTLRCSPKSGHDTVSWYQQALGQGPQFIFQYYEEEERQRGNFPDRFSGHQFPNYSSELNVNALLLGDSALYLCASSLERTGELFFGEGSRLTVL.

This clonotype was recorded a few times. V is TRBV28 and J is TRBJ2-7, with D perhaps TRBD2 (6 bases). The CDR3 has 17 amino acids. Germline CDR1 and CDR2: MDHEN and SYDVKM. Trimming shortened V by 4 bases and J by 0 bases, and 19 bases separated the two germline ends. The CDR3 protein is CASSSLGEAGRSYEQYF. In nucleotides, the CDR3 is TGTGCCAGCAGTTCCCTAGGAGAAGCGGGCCGCTCCTACGAGCAGTACTTC.

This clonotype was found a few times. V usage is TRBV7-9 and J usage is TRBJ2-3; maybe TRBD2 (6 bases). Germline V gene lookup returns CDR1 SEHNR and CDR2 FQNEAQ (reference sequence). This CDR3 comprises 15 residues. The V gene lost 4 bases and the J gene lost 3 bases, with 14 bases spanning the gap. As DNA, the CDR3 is TGTGCCAGCAGCTCCCAAGCGGGTCGGACAGATACGCAGTATTTT. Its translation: CASSSQAGRTDTQYF.

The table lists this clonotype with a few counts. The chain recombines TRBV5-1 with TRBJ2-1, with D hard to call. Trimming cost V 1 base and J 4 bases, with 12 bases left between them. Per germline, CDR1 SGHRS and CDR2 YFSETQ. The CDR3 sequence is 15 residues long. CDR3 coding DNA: TGCGCCAGCAGCTTGAGCGCCGATCTTTACAATGAGCAGTTCTTC. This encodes CASSLSADLYNEQFF.

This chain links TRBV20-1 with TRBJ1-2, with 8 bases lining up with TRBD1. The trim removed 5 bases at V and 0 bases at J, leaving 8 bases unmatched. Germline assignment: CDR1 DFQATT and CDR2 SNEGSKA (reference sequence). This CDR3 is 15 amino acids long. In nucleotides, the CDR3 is TGCAGTGCTTTAGCAACAGGGGGAACTAACTATGGCTACACCTTC. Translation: CSALATGGTNYGYTF.

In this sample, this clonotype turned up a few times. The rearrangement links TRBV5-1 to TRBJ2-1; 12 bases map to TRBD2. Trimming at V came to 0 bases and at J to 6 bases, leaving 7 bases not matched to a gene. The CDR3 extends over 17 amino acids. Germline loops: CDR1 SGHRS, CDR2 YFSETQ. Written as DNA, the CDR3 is TGCGCCAGCAGCTTGGAGGCTAGCGGGGGGGCCGTCAATGAGCAGTTCTTC. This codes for CASSLEASGGAVNEQFF. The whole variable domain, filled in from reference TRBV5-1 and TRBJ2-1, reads KAGVTQTPRYLIKTRGQQVTLSCSPISGHRSVSWYQQTPGQGLQFLFEYFSETQRNKGNFPGRFSGRQFSNSRSEMNVSTLELGDSALYLCASSLEASGGAVNEQFFGPGTRLTVL.

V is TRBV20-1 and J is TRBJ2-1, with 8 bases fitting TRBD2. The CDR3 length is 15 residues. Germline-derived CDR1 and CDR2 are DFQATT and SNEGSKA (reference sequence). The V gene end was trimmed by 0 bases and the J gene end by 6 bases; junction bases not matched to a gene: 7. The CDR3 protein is CSARDLAGFVNEQFF. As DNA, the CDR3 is TGCAGTGCTAGAGATTTAGCGGGATTTGTCAATGAGCAGTTCTTC.

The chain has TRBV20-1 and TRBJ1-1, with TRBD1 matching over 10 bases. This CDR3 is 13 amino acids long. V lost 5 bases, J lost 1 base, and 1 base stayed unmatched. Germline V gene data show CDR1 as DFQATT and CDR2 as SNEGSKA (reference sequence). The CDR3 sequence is CSADRGPNTEAFF. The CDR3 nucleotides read TGCAGTGCTGACAGGGGGCCGAACACTGAAGCTTTCTTT.

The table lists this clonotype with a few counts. The CDR3 loop is CASSPFRRAGGQETQYF. The DNA of the CDR3 is TGTGCCAGCTCCCCTTTCAGGCGTGCGGGAGGACAAGAGACCCAGTACTTC. The chain carries TRBV7-2 and TRBJ2-5, with 8 bases identical to TRBD2. With V trimmed by 8 bases and J by 2 bases, 16 bases remained unmatched. Germline V gene sequence: CDR1 SGHTA, CDR2 FQGNSA. This CDR3 has 17 residues.

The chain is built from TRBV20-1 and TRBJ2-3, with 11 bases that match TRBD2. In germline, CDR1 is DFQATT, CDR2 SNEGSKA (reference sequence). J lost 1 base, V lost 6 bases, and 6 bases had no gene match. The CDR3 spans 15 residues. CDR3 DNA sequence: TGCAGTGCCAAACTAGCGGGGGAAGGCACAGATACGCAGTATTTT. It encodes CSAKLAGEGTDTQYF.

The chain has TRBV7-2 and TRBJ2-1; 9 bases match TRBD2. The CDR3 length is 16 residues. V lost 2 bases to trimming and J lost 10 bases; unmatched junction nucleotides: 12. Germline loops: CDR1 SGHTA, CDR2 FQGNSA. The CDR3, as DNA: TGTGCCAGCAGCTTAAGTCTAGCGGGGACCCGAGGGGAGCAGTTCTTC. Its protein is CASSLSLAGTRGEQFF.

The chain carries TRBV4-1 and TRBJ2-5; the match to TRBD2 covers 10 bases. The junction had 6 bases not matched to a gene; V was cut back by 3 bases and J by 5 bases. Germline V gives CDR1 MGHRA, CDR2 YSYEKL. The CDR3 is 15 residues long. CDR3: CASSQGSGRFETQYF. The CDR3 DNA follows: TGCGCCAGCAGCCAGGGTAGCGGGAGGTTCGAGACCCAGTACTTC.

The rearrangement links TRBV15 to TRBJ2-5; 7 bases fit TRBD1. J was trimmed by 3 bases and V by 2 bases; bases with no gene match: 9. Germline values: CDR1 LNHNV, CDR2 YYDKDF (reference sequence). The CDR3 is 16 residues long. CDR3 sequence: CATSRLARTGEETQYF. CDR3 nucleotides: TGTGCCACCAGCAGACTGGCACGGACAGGCGAAGAGACCCAGTACTTC. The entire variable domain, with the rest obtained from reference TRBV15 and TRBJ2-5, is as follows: DAMVIQNPRYQVTQFGKPVTLSCSQTLNHNVMYWYQQKSSQAPKLLFHYYDKDFNNEADTPDNFQSRRPNTSFCFLDIRSPGLGDTAMYLCATSRLARTGEETQYFGPGTRLLVL.

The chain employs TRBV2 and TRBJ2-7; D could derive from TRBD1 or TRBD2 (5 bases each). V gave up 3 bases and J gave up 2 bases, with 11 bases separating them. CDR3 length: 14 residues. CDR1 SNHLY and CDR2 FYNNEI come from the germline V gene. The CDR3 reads CASSEGPSAYEQYF. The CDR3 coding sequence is TGTGCCAGCAGTGAGGGACCTTCGGCCTACGAGCAGTACTTC.

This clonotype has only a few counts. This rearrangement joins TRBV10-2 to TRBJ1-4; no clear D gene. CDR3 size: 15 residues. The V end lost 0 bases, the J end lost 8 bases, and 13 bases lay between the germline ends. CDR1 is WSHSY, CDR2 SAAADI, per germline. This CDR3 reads CASSESLGYQEKLFF. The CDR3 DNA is TGCGCCAGCAGTGAGTCGCTAGGGTACCAGGAAAAACTGTTTTTT.

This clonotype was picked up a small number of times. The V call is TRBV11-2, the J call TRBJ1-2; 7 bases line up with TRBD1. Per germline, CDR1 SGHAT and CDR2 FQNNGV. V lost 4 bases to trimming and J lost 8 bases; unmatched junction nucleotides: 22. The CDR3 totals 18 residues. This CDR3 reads CASSYIRGQGEGFWGYTF. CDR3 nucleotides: TGTGCCAGCAGCTACATAAGGGGCCAGGGGGAGGGTTTCTGGGGCTACACCTTC.

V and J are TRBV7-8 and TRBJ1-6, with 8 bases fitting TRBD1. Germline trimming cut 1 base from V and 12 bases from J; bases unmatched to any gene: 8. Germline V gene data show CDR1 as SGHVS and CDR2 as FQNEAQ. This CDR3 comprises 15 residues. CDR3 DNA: TGTGCCAGCAGCTTAGTTTTACGGACAGGGTTACCCCTCCACTTT. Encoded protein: CASSLVLRTGLPLHF.

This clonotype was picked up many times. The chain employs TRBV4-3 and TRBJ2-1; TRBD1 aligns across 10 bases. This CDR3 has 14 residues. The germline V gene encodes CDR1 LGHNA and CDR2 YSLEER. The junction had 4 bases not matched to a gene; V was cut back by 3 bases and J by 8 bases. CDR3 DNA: TGCGCCAGCAGCCAGACAGGGGGCACGTATGAGCAGTTCTTC. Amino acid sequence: CASSQTGGTYEQFF.